A single sample gave rise to the 9 T cell receptor beta chains below, sequenced in a study of early T cells in non-severe SARS-CoV-2 infection (dated by TCRdb to about 2021). Libraries were built with 5' RACE. This sample was sequenced with a NextSeq 500. Using fastp trimming at Q25 and MiXCR clonotype assembly, TCRdb reanalyzed the public sequencing data and kept in-frame beta chains. Rows matching on CDR3 protein sequence are summarized as one entry with the most common DNA and genes. In this sample the table shows 75,000 to 100,000 distinct CDR3 sequences, 16% of which occur a single time. The ten largest make up about 1.3% of the sample. Sequenced input: whole blood. The receptors originated from an adult who was a healthcare worker with PCR-confirmed SARS-CoV-2 infection or an uninfected control (not recorded which).

Only a few counts were recorded for this clonotype. The chain links TRBV11-2 to TRBJ1-1; a weak D match, TRBD1 (5 bases). The CDR3 totals 17 residues. Trimming shortened V by 2 bases and J by 4 bases, and 20 bases separated the two germline ends. The germline V gene has CDR1 SGHAT and CDR2 FQNNGV. As DNA, the CDR3 is TGTGCCAGCAGCTTATTCTCCGGAGGGGCGCGGGGCACTGAAGCTTTCTTT. Translated: CASSLFSGGARGTEAFF.

The V and J genes are TRBV5-4 and TRBJ2-7, with 7 nucleotides matching TRBD1. This CDR3 comprises 15 residues. The germline gives CDR1 SGHNT, CDR2 YYREEE (reference sequence). J was trimmed by 2 bases and V by 3 bases; bases with no gene match: 8. This chain's CDR3 is CASSSQTGPAYEQYF. CDR3 coding DNA: TGTGCCAGCAGCTCTCAGACAGGGCCCGCCTACGAGCAGTACTTC.

This clonotype was observed a handful of times. The CDR3 coding sequence is TGTGCCAGCAGCTATCTGGGGCTACAGGGCACGAACACCGGGGAGCTGTTTTTT. As protein: CASSYLGLQGTNTGELFF. The chain recombines TRBV12-3 or TRBV12-4 with TRBJ2-2, with a tentative D call TRBD1 (6 bases). The CDR3 is made up of 18 amino acids. V was trimmed by 6 bases and J by 0 bases, leaving 20 bases between them.

The V gene is TRBV29-1, the J gene TRBJ1-1; the D is unclear. Per the germline V gene, CDR1 is SQVTM and CDR2 is ANQGSEA. The CDR3 loop spans 12 amino acids. The V gene lost 4 bases and the J gene lost 1 base, with 7 bases spanning the gap. CDR3 region: CSVARGNTEAFF. In DNA, the CDR3 is TGCAGCGTTGCCCGGGGGAACACTGAAGCTTTCTTT.

This chain uses TRBV27 with TRBJ1-2, with TRBD1 matching 7 bases. CDR1 and CDR2 from the germline V gene are MNHEY and SMNVEV (reference sequence). With 5 bases clipped from V and 2 bases from J, the junction kept 11 bases outside the gene matches. This CDR3 spans 16 amino acids. In nucleotides, the CDR3 is TGTGCCAGCAGTGCCCGGGACAGCTTTTCCAACTATGGCTACACCTTC. Translating it yields CASSARDSFSNYGYTF.

This clonotype was seen more than once but under ten times. This chain connects TRBV19 to TRBJ2-5; TRBD2 matches at 10 bases. CDR1 and CDR2 from the germline V gene are LNHDA and SQIVND (reference sequence). The V and J ends lost 5 bases and 4 bases, in that order; junction bases with no gene match: 4. This CDR3 is built from 14 residues. In DNA form, the CDR3 reads TGTGCCAGTAGTCTAAGCGGGGGGGCAGAGACCCAGTACTTC. This encodes CASSLSGGAETQYF.

This clonotype was recorded a few times. The CDR3 region has the DNA TGTGCCAGCAGTGTTGGACAGGGAGAAGAGGTCTACGAGCAGTACTTC. Amino acids: CASSVGQGEEVYEQYF. The V call is TRBV12-3 or TRBV12-4, the J call TRBJ2-7, with 8 bases lining up with TRBD1. Unmatched junction bases numbered 12, after V lost 5 bases and J lost 3 bases. The CDR3 spans 16 residues.

The chain combines TRBV5-6 with TRBJ2-3; 12 bases are shared with TRBD2. This CDR3 has 16 residues. V was clipped by 1 base and J by 4 bases; unmatched bases: 4. Germline CDR1 is SGHDT and CDR2 is YYEEEE. CDR3 in DNA: TGTGCCAGCAGCTTGCAGACTAGCGGGAGCCCAGATACGCAGTATTTT. It is translated as CASSLQTSGSPDTQYF.

At least ten counts were recorded for this clonotype. V and J are TRBV5-1 and TRBJ2-3; 10 bases align to TRBD1. The germline V gene has CDR1 SGHRS and CDR2 YFSETQ. The CDR3 length is 16 residues. Losses at the gene ends were 1 base for V and 2 bases for J; bases not matched to a gene: 4. The CDR3 nucleotides read TGCGCCAGCAGCTTGCGGACAGGGGGGATCACAGATACGCAGTATTTT. Protein: CASSLRTGGITDTQYF.